Here is one TCR beta chain with its context. No cognate antigen has been identified for it. Within one base of it there is no much larger clone, and no base qualities were kept. These data come from a study of response to subunit inactivated influenza vaccine (dated by TCRdb to the late 2010s). In the study overall: To follow how T cells responded to a trivalent subunit inactivated influenza vaccine, the researchers relied on deep quantitative profiling of the T cell receptor repertoire. Broader findings and caveats from the paper: The authors proposed that each seasonal influenza vaccination may bring in only a limited number of new T cells.

The library was prepared using RT-PCR. Sequencing was carried out with an Illumina HiSeq 2500. The raw public data were reprocessed by TCRdb itself: fastp quality trimming at Q25, MiXCR clonotype calling, in-frame beta chains only. Each CDR3 protein appears once, grouped with its most common genes and DNA. This sample holds 500,000 to 600,000 distinct CDR3 sequences; about 11% were observed only once. The biggest ten clones account for 8% to 13% of the sample. At the junction V is shortened by 2 bases and J by 8 bases, with 12 bases in between. As encoded in the germline V gene, CDR1 is SQVTM while CDR2 is ANQGSEA. Including the terminal cysteine and phenylalanine, the CDR3 comprises 12 residues. Of the read, only the CDR3 DNA is kept; its 36 bases are in frame from base 1. This same sample was also taken into another study, of T cells expressing NK-cell markers. The second study also describes: 5'RACE template switching, by which a universal primer site and unique molecular identifiers were added, was used to make TCR beta cDNA libraries. About eight donors provided sorted CD3+CD56+NKG2C+, CD3+CD56+NKG2C- and CD3+CD56-NKG2C+ T-cell subsets, whose TCR beta-chain repertoires were profiled. Of the eight sequenced donors, seven were found to be HCMV-seropositive and one was found to be HCMV-seronegative. To restrict sorting to alphabetaTCR-expressing T cells, an anti-gammadeltaTCR antibody was added in several experiments. In several donors, the dominant CD3+CD56+NKG2C+ clonotypes were found to rank among the top 10 CD8+ clonotypes and to make up about 1.0-7.0% of CD8+ T cells. Those dominant clonotypes were again the most abundant among CD3+CD56-NKG2C+ cells in four donors, at about 25-60.1%. Whether the expanded NKG2C-expressing T cell clones were specific for HCMV antigens remained unclear. Randomly selected healthy volunteers, three men and five women, were used as the eight sequenced donors. To determine HCMV serostatus, a commercial ELISA kit was used to detect HCMV-specific IgG in serum. Ficoll density gradient centrifugation was used to isolate peripheral blood mononuclear cells from blood. For several donors, bulk peripheral blood T-cell repertoires were additionally sequenced from unsorted PBMC. cDNA synthesis was primed from the TCR beta constant segment, followed by two successive PCR amplification steps. The libraries were sequenced on Illumina HiSeq 2000/2500, MiSeq or NextSeq, producing 2 x 150 bp reads. MIGEC was used to demultiplex reads and group reads by UMI, and MiTCR was used to assemble and quantify clonotypes. To exclude erroneous sequences, only TCR cDNA sequences supported by at least two reads were retained. Downstream repertoire analysis used the tcR package, and clonotypes were matched across fractions by CDR3 nucleotide sequence plus V segment. VDJmatch was used to annotate antigen specificity against VDJdb, with one amino acid substitution in CDR3 allowed.

This clonotype originated in a man aged 50-59 years who received an inactivated influenza vaccine. Donor details come from another sample of the same person, matched by shared clones. The material sequenced was PBMCs from blood, taken on the day of vaccination. The sequence is built from TRBV29-1 and TRBJ1-2, with no D gene named confidently. This receptor carries the CDR3 CSVELMMSGYTF. The DNA sequence reads TGCAGCGTTGAACTCATGATGAGCGGCTACACCTTC.